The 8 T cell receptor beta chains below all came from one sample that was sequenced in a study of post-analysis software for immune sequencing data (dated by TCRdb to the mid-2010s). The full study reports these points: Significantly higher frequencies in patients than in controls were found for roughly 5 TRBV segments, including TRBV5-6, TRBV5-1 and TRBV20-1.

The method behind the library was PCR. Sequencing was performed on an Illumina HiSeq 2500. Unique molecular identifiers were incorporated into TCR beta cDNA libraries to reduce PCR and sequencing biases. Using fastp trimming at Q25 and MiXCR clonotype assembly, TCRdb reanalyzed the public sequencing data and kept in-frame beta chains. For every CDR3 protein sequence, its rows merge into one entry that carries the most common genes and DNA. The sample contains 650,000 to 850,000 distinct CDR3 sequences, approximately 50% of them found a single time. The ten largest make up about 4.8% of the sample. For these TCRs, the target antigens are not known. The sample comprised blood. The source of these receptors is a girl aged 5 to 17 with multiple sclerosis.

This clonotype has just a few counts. CDR3 in amino acids: CSAGRVAETQYF. The DNA of the CDR3 is TGCAGTGCGGGGCGGGTAGCAGAGACCCAGTACTTC. The V and J genes are TRBV20-1 and TRBJ2-5; possibly TRBD1 or TRBD2 for D (5 bases each). The CDR3 has 12 amino acids. In germline, CDR1 is DFQATT, CDR2 SNEGSKA (reference sequence). Trimming removed 6 bases at V and 4 bases at J, with 12 bases between.

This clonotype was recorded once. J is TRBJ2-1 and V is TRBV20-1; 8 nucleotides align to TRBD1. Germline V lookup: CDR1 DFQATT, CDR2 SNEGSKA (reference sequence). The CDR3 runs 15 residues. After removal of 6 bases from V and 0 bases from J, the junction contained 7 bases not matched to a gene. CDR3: CSARGLLSSYNEQFF. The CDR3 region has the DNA TGCAGTGCCAGGGGGCTCCTGAGCTCCTACAATGAGCAGTTCTTC.

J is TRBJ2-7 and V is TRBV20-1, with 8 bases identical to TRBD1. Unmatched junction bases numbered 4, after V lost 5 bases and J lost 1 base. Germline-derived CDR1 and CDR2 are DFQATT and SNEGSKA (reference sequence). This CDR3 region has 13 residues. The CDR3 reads CSAFRQGSYEQYF. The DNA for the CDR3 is TGCAGTGCTTTCCGACAGGGGTCCTACGAGCAGTACTTC.

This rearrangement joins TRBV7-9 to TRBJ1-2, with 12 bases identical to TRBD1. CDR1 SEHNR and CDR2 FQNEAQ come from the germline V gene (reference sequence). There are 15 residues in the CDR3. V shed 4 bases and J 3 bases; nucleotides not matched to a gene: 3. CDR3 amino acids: CASSWGTGGDYGYTF. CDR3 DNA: TGTGCCAGCAGCTGGGGGACAGGGGGCGACTATGGCTACACCTTC.

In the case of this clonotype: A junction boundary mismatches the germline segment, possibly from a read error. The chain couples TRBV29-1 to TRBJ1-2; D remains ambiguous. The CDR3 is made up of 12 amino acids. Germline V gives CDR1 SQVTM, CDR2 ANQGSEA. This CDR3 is CSVVLGYYGYTF. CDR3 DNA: TGCAGTGTTGTTCTGGGGTACTATGGCTACACCTTC.

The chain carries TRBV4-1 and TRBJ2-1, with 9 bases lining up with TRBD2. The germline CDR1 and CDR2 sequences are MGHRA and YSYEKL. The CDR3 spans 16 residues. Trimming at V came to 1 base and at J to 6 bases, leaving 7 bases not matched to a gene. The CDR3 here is CASSQGGGRAFNEQFF. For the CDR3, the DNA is TGCGCCAGCAGCCAAGGTGGCGGGAGGGCCTTCAATGAGCAGTTCTTC.

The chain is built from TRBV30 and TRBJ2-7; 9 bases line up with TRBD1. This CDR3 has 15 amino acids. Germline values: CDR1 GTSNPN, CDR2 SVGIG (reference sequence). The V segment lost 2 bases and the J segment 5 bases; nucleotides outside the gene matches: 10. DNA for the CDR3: TGTGCCTGGAGTTCAGGGGACAGGGACGTCCACGAGCAGTACTTC. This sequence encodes CAWSSGDRDVHEQYF.

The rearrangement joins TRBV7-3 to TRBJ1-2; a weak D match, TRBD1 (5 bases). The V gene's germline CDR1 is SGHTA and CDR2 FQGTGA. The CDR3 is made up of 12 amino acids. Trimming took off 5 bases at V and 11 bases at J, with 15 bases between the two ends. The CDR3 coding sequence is TGTGCCAGCAGCCCCGGCGAGGACATTTACACCTTC. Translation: CASSPGEDIYTF.